This TCR beta chain was identified in a study of T cells after yellow fever vaccination. Broader study findings: Overlap between CD4 and CD8 compartments was detected for a small share of clonotypes. Reappearance after the booster was observed for most primary-vaccination clones (around 95% CD4, about 85% CD8).

TCRdb processed the 5' RACE reads anew with MiXCR; each CDR3 protein has one entry. This sample has under 700,000 distinct CDR3 sequences, with less than 20% found just once. With respect to this clonotype: The antigen is undetermined.

The starting material was PBMCs, obtained 5 days after the first yellow fever vaccination. The TCR was taken from a man aged 18 to 29 who received the YFV17D yellow fever vaccine.

Here the CDR3 DNA reads TGTGCCAGCAGTTTGATGAGAGTTGGGCAGCCCCAGCATTTT. Its protein is CASSLMRVGQPQHF. The chain uses TRBV28 and TRBJ1-5; D gene ambiguous. Germline V gives CDR1 MDHEN, CDR2 SYDVKM. This CDR3 region has 14 residues. V lost 3 bases, J lost 7 bases, and 13 bases lay in between.